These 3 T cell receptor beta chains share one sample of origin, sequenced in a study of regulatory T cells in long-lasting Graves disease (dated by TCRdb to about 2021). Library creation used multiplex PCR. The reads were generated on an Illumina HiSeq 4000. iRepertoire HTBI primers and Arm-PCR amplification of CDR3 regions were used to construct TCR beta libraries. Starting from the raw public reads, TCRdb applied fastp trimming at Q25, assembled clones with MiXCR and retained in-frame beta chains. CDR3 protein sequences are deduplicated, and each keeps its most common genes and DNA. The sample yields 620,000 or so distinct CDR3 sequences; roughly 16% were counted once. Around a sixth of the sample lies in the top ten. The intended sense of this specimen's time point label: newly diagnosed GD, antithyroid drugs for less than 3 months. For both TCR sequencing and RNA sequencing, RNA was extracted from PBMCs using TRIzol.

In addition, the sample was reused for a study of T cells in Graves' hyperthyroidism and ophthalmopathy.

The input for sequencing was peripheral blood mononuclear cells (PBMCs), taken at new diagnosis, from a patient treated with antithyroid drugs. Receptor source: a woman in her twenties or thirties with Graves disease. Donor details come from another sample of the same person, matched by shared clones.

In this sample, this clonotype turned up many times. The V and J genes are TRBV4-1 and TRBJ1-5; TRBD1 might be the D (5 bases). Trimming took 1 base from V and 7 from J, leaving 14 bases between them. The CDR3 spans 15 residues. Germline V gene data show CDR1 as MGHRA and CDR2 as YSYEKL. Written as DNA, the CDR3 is TGCGCCAGCAGCCAAGCGCCAGGGCAAGGACAGCCCCAGCATTTT. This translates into CASSQAPGQGQPQHF.

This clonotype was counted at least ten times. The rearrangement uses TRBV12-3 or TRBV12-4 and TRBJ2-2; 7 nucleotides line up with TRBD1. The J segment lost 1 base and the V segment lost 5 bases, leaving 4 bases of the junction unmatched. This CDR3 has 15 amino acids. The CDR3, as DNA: TGTGCCAGCAGTCCTCGGACAGGGAACACCGGGGAGCTGTTTTTT. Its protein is CASSPRTGNTGELFF.

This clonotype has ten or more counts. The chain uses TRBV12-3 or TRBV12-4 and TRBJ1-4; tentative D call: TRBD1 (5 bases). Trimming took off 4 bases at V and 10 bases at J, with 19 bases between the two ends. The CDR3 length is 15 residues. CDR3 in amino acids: CASSSDTRVGGKLFF. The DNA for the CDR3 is TGTGCCAGCAGTTCGGACACCCGGGTGGGGGGAAAACTGTTTTTT.